This is a list of T cell receptor beta chains from one sample in a study of cytomegalovirus exposure and HLA in healthy donors. Clones were read by immunoSEQ multiplex PCR, and TCRdb kept only the in-frame ones, dropping some. This sample carries under 150,000 clones, approximately 79% of them seen once, and the ten largest clones take approximately 10%. Material for sequencing was PBMCs. These receptors were obtained from a woman aged 45-65 years in good health and CMV-seropositive. CDR3s include the opening cysteine and the closing phenylalanine or tryptophan. A D gene is named only where the DNA matches it firmly. Clone size appears in some rows only: once, few, many, or a class for an expanded clone.

TRBV5-6,TRBJ1-2,.,TRBD1,CASSRDRNYGYTF,TGTGCCAGCAGCAGGGACAGAAACTATGGCTACACCTTC
TRBV29-1,TRBJ2-5,.,TRBD2,CSVILAGAGETQYF,TGCAGCGTAATACTAGCGGGGGCCGGGGAGACCCAGTACTTC
TRBV5-1,TRBJ1-1,.,.,CASSQGVNTEAFF,TGCGCCAGCAGCCAAGGGGTCAACACTGAAGCTTTCTTT
TRBV7-6,TRBJ2-7,few,TRBD2,CASSLEGLGGREQYF,TGTGCCAGCAGCTTAGAGGGGCTCGGGGGGAGAGAGCAGTACTTC
TRBV29-1,TRBJ2-5,.,.,CSHTAFQETQYF,TGCAGCCACACCGCTTTTCAAGAGACCCAGTACTTC
TRBV5-1,TRBJ2-3,.,TRBD2,CASSLGRRGNSDTQYF,TGCGCCAGCAGCTTAGGTAGGCGGGGGAACTCAGATACGCAGTATTTT
TRBV27,TRBJ1-1,.,.,CASRTGWGNTEAFF,TGTGCCAGCAGGACCGGGTGGGGCAACACTGAAGCTTTCTTT
TRBV5-1,TRBJ1-1,.,.,CASSLFSGSNTEAFF,TGCGCCAGCAGCTTGTTTTCGGGAAGTAACACTGAAGCTTTCTTT
TRBV5-1,TRBJ2-7,.,.,CASSLDGRAFSGQYF,TGCGCCAGCAGCTTGGATGGCAGGGCCTTTAGCGGGCAGTACTTC
TRBV7-2,TRBJ2-6,.,TRBD2,CASSGGGSGANVLTF,TGTGCCAGCAGCGGCGGGGGCTCTGGGGCCAACGTCCTGACTTTC
TRBV7-9,TRBJ1-2,.,.,CASTDGGYGYTF,TGTGCCAGCACCGACGGAGGCTATGGCTACACCTTC
TRBV7-6,TRBJ2-1,.,.,CASSLGESSYNEQFF,TGTGCCAGCAGCTTGGGAGAGAGCTCCTACAATGAGCAGTTCTTC
TRBV7-3,TRBJ1-2,.,TRBD1,CASSRQGTNYGYTF,TGTGCCAGCAGCCGACAGGGGACTAACTATGGCTACACCTTC
TRBV5-4,TRBJ2-4,.,.,CASSLDPGQLAKNIQYF,TGTGCCAGCAGCTTGGACCCCGGACAGTTAGCCAAAAACATTCAGTACTTC
TRBV5-1,TRBJ1-1,.,TRBD1,CASSGGTGDAFF,TGCGCCAGCAGCGGGGGAACAGGGGATGCTTTCTTT
TRBV6-6,TRBJ2-7,once,.,CASSYLGTLGNEQYF,TGTGCCAGCAGTTACCTCGGGACACTTGGCAACGAGCAGTACTTC
TRBV5-1,TRBJ1-1,.,TRBD1,CASRFRDRGRMNTEAFF,TGCGCCAGCAGATTCCGGGACAGGGGGAGGATGAACACTGAAGCTTTCTTT
TRBV19,TRBJ2-2,few,TRBD2,CASHDGGGNTGELFF,TGTGCTTCCCATGACGGGGGGGGTAACACCGGGGAGCTGTTTTTT
TRBV2,TRBJ2-7,.,TRBD1,CASSDDRGRRSEQYF,TGTGCCAGCAGCGATGACAGGGGGCGAAGGTCCGAGCAGTACTTC
TRBV28,TRBJ2-3,.,TRBD1,CASSLSTGADTQYF,TGTGCCAGCAGTTTATCGACAGGGGCAGATACGCAGTATTTT
TRBV27,TRBJ2-7,.,TRBD1,CASSYPGQGVNEQYF,TGTGCCAGCAGCTACCCGGGACAGGGGGTCAACGAGCAGTACTTC
TRBV5-1,TRBJ2-4,once,.,CASSGGPENIQYF,TGCGCCAGCAGCGGCGGGCCAGAAAACATTCAGTACTTC
TRBV2,TRBJ2-1,few,TRBD1,CASSTGPRVQAFF,TGTGCCAGCTCGACAGGGCCACGGGTTCAGGCGTTCTTC
TRBV19,TRBJ1-5,.,.,CASSLDRSNQPQHF,TGTGCCAGTAGTCTAGACAGAAGCAATCAGCCCCAGCATTTT
TRBV10-2,TRBJ1-2,.,TRBD1,CASSGERDRDPTYGYTF,TGCGCCAGCAGTGGAGAGAGGGACAGGGATCCTACCTATGGCTACACCTTC
TRBV29-1,TRBJ1-1,few,.,CSAGGQYGGNTEAFF,TGCAGCGCCGGAGGACAGTATGGGGGGAACACTGAAGCTTTCTTT
TRBV14,TRBJ1-1,.,.,CASSQGDPGGDTEAFF,TGTGCCAGCAGCCAAGGAGACCCGGGGGGGGACACTGAAGCTTTCTTT
TRBV10-3,TRBJ1-5,once,TRBD1,CAISESLRQGGNQPQHF,TGTGCCATCAGTGAGTCCCTCCGACAGGGCGGCAATCAGCCCCAGCATTTT
TRBV5-6,TRBJ2-1,.,.,CASSHNPIEQFF,TGTGCCAGCAGCCACAATCCGATTGAGCAGTTCTTC
TRBV4-1,TRBJ1-1,few,.,CASSPFIGGMNTEAFF,TGCGCCAGCAGCCCCTTCATCGGGGGAATGAACACTGAAGCTTTCTTT
TRBV7-9,TRBJ1-6,.,.,CASSPHRGYNSPLHF,TGTGCCAGCAGTCCTCACCGGGGATATAATTCACCCCTCCACTTT
TRBV7-7,TRBJ2-5,.,.,CASSLGSLGDSEEWYF,TGTGCTAGCAGCTTAGGTTCCCTTGGGGACTCCGAGGAGTGGTACTTC
TRBV9,TRBJ2-3,once,.,CASSGGGRRTDTQYF,TGTGCCAGCAGCGGGGGGGGGCGACGCACAGATACGCAGTATTTT
TRBV7-3,TRBJ1-1,few,.,CASSLRGRGTEAFF,TGTGCCAGCAGCTTACGGGGGAGGGGCACTGAAGCTTTCTTT
TRBV7-9,TRBJ2-5,.,.,CASSLAALETQYF,TGTGCCAGCAGCTTAGCGGCTCTTGAGACCCAGTACTTC
TRBV7-9,TRBJ1-1,.,.,CASSPSLNTEAFF,TGTGCCAGCAGCCCCTCCTTGAACACTGAAGCTTTCTTT
TRBV7-9,TRBJ1-1,.,.,CASSLSNKRTEAFF,TGTGCCAGCAGCTTATCTAACAAGAGGACTGAAGCTTTCTTT
TRBV15,TRBJ1-1,.,.,CATSRSVGSEAFF,TGTGCCACCAGCAGATCTGTCGGGAGTGAAGCTTTCTTT
TRBV15,TRBJ1-3,.,.,CATSRDPAGKGNTIYF,TGTGCCACCAGCAGAGATCCTGCAGGGAAGGGAAACACCATATATTTT
TRBV5-4,TRBJ2-5,.,TRBD2,CASSSRGAVGETQYF,TGTGCCAGCAGCTCGCGGGGGGCAGTTGGAGAGACCCAGTACTTC
TRBV5-1,TRBJ2-5,.,.,CASSLASTQETQYF,TGCGCCAGCAGCTTGGCGTCAACTCAAGAGACCCAGTACTTC
TRBV5-1,TRBJ1-1,.,.,CASSVSRDTEAFF,TGCGCCAGCAGCGTCTCCCGGGACACTGAAGCTTTCTTT
TRBV7-2,TRBJ2-7,.,TRBD2,CASSTGLAGVEQYF,TGTGCCAGCAGCACGGGACTAGCGGGGGTCGAGCAGTACTTC
TRBV11-1,TRBJ2-5,few,.,CASSPRGGRETQYF,TGTGCCAGCAGCCCCCGCGGGGGCCGGGAGACCCAGTACTTC
TRBV6-1,TRBJ1-3,.,.,CASSPTQGPGNTIYF,TGTGCCAGCAGTCCAACACAGGGTCCTGGAAACACCATATATTTT
TRBV25-1,TRBJ1-3,.,.,CASSSGVSGNTIYF,TGTGCCAGCAGTTCAGGGGTCTCTGGAAACACCATATATTTT
TRBV19,TRBJ1-1,.,TRBD1,CASSNFGDRVIEAFF,TGTGCCAGTAGCAACTTCGGGGACAGGGTCATTGAAGCTTTCTTT
TRBV7-9,TRBJ1-1,.,.,CASSLAFEVGEAFF,TGTGCCAGCAGCTTAGCGTTCGAGGTCGGTGAAGCTTTCTTT
TRBV5-6,TRBJ1-3,once,TRBD1,CASSLGQGISGNTIYF,TGTGCCAGCAGCTTGGGACAGGGGATCTCTGGAAACACCATATATTTT
TRBV2,TRBJ2-1,.,TRBD2,CASSVSGGAHEQFF,TGTGCCAGCAGTGTAAGCGGGGGGGCCCATGAGCAGTTCTTC
TRBV28,TRBJ1-5,.,TRBD1,CASVLAGGIRQPQHF,TGTGCCAGCGTTTTGGCAGGGGGGATTCGCCAGCCCCAGCATTTT
TRBV28,TRBJ1-4,.,.,CASINVQATNEKLFF,TGTGCCAGCATCAACGTCCAGGCAACTAATGAAAAACTGTTTTTT
TRBV18,TRBJ1-6,.,TRBD1,CASRGQGNSPLHF,TGTGCCAGCCGGGGACAGGGGAATTCACCCCTCCACTTT
TRBV7-6,TRBJ2-5,.,TRBD2,CASSPVGGGAPTQYF,TGTGCCAGCAGCCCCGTAGGCGGGGGGGCCCCGACCCAGTACTTC